This note documents a single T cell receptor (beta chain) sequence. This entry comes from a study of shared T cell receptors in the human thymus. Germline V gene sequence: CDR1 SGHTS, CDR2 YDEGEE. The CDR3 has 13 amino acids. Sequencing was performed with immunoSEQ multiplex PCR; in TCRdb, only in-frame clones are kept and a portion is missing. The sample has 500,000 to 750,000 clones, over 75% seen once. Another study also made use of these data, one on human thymus T cells.

What was sequenced was thymocytes. The TCR originated in a boy less than two years old with a congenital heart defect. The genes are TRBV5-8 and TRBJ2-5, with no clear D. The J call is doubtful: the DNA matches TRBJ2-7 better. CDR3 bases: TGTGCCAGCAGCTTGAACGTCGCCTACGAGCAGTACTTC. Translation: CASSLNVAYEQYF.